This T cell receptor (beta chain) was documented in a study of Ad26.COV2.S vaccination and SARS-CoV-2 variants. General study findings and limits: Total responses of T cells may have been underestimated by the analyses of TCR breadth and depth. CD8+ and CD4+ T cells specific for spike reportedly responded with substantial breadth after vaccination. For non-spike TCRs, breadth in vaccine recipients resembled that in placebo recipients.

Concerning this clone itself: Its antigen is unknown.

TCRdb keeps only in-frame clones here, not all; method: immunoSEQ multiplex PCR. Altogether about 400,000 clones are present, roughly 90% being singletons, with the ten largest covering 1.5% to 2%. The CDR3 runs to 15 residues. V gave up 9 bases and J gave up 3 bases, with 17 bases separating them. The germline gives CDR1 MGHRA, CDR2 YSYEKL. This sample's treatment: 15 to 20 received Ad26.COV2.S at low or high dose, single or two shots; about 5 received placebo; per-sample allocation not given. It was on day 63 after the first vaccine or placebo injection that samples were taken. Here the sequenced sample was peripheral blood, taken in a trial of Ad26.COV2.S vaccine versus placebo. The chain is built from TRBV4-1 and TRBJ2-2, with D maybe TRBD2 (6 bases). This clonotype was obtained from a person between 18 and 60 years old who received the Ad26.COV2.S COVID-19 vaccine or a placebo. The CDR3 coding sequence is TGCGCCAGTCAGCTTGGTTGGGGGGACACCGGGGAGCTGTTTTTT. Protein: CASQLGWGDTGELFF.